This T cell receptor beta chain came from a study of blood T cell repertoires in COVID-19. Only one count was recorded for this clone. Trimming removed 8 bases from V and 4 bases from J, with 11 bases in between. Germline-derived CDR1 and CDR2 are SGHTA and FQGTGA. This CDR3 has 12 amino acids. This table comes from immunoSEQ multiplex PCR, and its TCRdb copy is limited to in-frame clones, with some not included. The top ten hold around 2.3% of the sample, which has around 150,000 clones, about 88% seen once. Sequenced sample: peripheral blood. This chain uses TRBV7-3 with TRBJ2-5; D may be TRBD1 (6 bases). This receptor was identified in a human donor with COVID-19, enrolled during active disease. The donor label of this sample is uncertain. CDR3 in amino acids: CASGQPSETQYF. The CDR3 nucleotides read TGTGCCAGCGGACAGCCCTCAGAGACCCAGTACTTC.